The T cell receptor (beta chain) described here comes from a study of blood T cells in healthy people across ages (dated by TCRdb to the mid-2010s). Some background on the complete study: In model experiments, template switching captured about one uniquely barcoded TCR beta cDNA molecule for every two T cells. To track age-related changes in TCR beta repertoire diversity, the study relied on deep sequencing normalized with unique cDNA molecular identifiers. The donors were split into four age groups: young (average around 17 years), middle-aged (around 40), aged (approximately 59) and long-lived (about 74). To avoid experimental bias, donors of different ages were randomly spread across the sequencing lanes. The study analyzed two additional independent replicas of 1 million unique cDNA reads from the same blood draw for two donors, one aged 18 to 30 and one aged 80 or older. Points the paper makes about the study in general: The long-lived group showed more naive CD4+ T cells, fewer expanded clones and increased TCR diversity than the aged group, suggesting age selection. A strong correlation was found between observed TCR beta diversity and the percentage of naive T cells measured by flow cytometry. Estimates of total diversity based on one million sequenced T cells were considered lower bounds and underestimates. Donor CMV infection status was unknown, potentially confounding age-related changes in expanded clonotypes. As age increased, observed TCR beta diversity per million T cells dropped in a roughly linear way, and a significant reduction was already evident by age around 41. Because profiling used bulk unsorted PBMCs, naive and antigen-experienced compartments could not be compared conclusively.

Library method: 5' RACE. Sequenced on an Illumina HiSeq 2500. The second PCR ran for about 6 to 12 cycles and used a J-beta primer mix along with a sample-barcoded 5' primer. A unique molecular identifier was introduced onto each TCR beta cDNA molecule by a template-switch 5' adaptor carrying 12 random nucleotides. At least 3 million CDR3-containing paired-end reads were obtained from each sample. First-strand cDNA was synthesized from all RNA with the Mint cDNA synthesis kit, primed by a TRBC-specific oligonucleotide. Following uracil-DNA glycosylase treatment, a first 18-cycle PCR with universal primers M1SS and BC2_uni_R was performed on all cDNA. Regarding the original processing steps: Each sample was normalized by randomly selecting 1 million high-quality reads, each carrying a distinct molecular identifier. Reads with shared molecular identifiers were discarded instead of being binned into consensus sequences. MiTCR, with a Q25 quality threshold and the strictest error-elimination algorithm, was used for CDR3 identification, clonotype clustering and error correction. A nonparametric unseen species model with Euler transformation was used to estimate a lower bound on total TCR beta diversity. The public reads were quality trimmed at Q25 with fastp and then assembled into clones with MiXCR by TCRdb, keeping productive beta chains. Under each unique CDR3 protein, matching rows form one entry showing the most common genes and DNA. None of the V and J calls come from the authors' own analysis; TCRdb made them. This sample gives approximately 800,000 distinct CDR3 sequences in total; approximately 59% of them show up just once. The leading ten clones occupy approximately 30% of the sample.

Details on this clonotype: The target of this receptor is not known. Base-call qualities are not available, and no considerably larger clone is one nucleotide away.

Inclusive of the bounding cysteine and phenylalanine, the CDR3 is 15 residues long. Only CDR3 DNA remains: 45 bases, in frame from the first base. V drops 8 bases and J drops 0 bases, leaving 11 bases in between. The germline V gene gives CDR1 as MNHEY and CDR2 as SVGEGT. Systemically healthy Caucasian individuals from Russia, over 30 in total and aged about 6 to 95 years, were included as donors. Ten milliliters of peripheral blood were collected from each donor into EDTA-treated Vacutainer tubes. Ficoll-Paque density-gradient centrifugation was used to isolate PBMCs, with at least 6 million per sample. Total RNA, at least 6 micrograms per sample, was extracted from PBMCs with Trizol reagent. For every donor, an aliquot of PBMCs went through flow cytometry to measure the percentages of naive CD45RAhigh/CD27high T cells.

The sequencing input was blood. This receptor was identified in a man aged 25 to 45 in good health. The chain links TRBV6-2 or TRBV6-3 with TRBJ2-6; perhaps TRBD1 is the D gene, with 6 bases matching. The CDR3: CASETGSSGANVLTF. The DNA sequence is as follows: TGTGCCAGCGAAACAGGGAGCTCTGGGGCCAACGTCCTGACTTTC.